This TCR beta chain was sequenced for a study of T cell repertoires in cytomegalovirus infection. Study background: Public TCR beta signatures indicated both CMV infection and matching HLA type.

CDR3 length: 15 amino acids. The germline V gene encodes CDR1 SGHTA and CDR2 FQGNSA. V dropped 2 bases and J dropped 0 bases, with 8 bases sitting between them. TCRdb itself ran the reads through MiXCR, one entry per CDR3 protein. The sample has under 800,000 distinct CDR3 sequences; approximately 25% are singletons. Study-wide points: The ex vivo response was dominated by HLA-C-restricted CMV-specific TCR beta clonotypes.

At least ten counts were recorded for this clonotype. The target antigen is unknown. This TCR was sampled from a human donor in good health (CMV status not recorded). Some clones in this sample may be carry-over from other donors' samples. This chain links TRBV7-2 with TRBJ1-3, with D possibly matching TRBD1 (6 bases). The sample taken for sequencing was CD8+ T cells from PBMCs. The DNA of the CDR3 is TGTGCCAGCAGCTTAACAGGGATCTCTGGAAACACCATATATTTT. Translating it yields CASSLTGISGNTIYF.